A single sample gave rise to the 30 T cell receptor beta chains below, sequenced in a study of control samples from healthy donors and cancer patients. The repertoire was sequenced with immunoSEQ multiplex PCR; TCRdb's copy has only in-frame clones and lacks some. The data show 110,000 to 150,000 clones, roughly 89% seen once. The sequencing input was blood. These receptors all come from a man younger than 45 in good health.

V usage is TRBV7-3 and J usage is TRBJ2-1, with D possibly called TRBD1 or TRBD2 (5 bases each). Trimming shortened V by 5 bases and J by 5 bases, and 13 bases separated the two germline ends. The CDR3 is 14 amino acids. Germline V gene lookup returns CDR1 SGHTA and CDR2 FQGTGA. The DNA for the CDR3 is TGTGCCAGCAGCCGGAGAGGGGTGGACAATGAGCAGTTCTTC. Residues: CASSRRGVDNEQFF.

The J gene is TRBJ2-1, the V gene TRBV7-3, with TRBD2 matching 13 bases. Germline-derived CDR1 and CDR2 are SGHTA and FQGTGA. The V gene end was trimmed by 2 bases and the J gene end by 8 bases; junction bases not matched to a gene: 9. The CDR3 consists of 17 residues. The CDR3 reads CASSLEPGLAGWDEQFF. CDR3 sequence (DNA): TGTGCCAGCAGCTTAGAGCCGGGACTAGCGGGATGGGATGAGCAGTTCTTC.

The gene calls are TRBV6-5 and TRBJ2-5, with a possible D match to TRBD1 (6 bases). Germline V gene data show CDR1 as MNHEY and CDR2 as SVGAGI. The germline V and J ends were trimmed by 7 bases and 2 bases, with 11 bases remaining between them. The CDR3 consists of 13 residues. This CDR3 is CASIGRGQETQYF. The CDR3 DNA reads TGTGCCAGCATCGGCAGGGGACAAGAGACCCAGTACTTC.

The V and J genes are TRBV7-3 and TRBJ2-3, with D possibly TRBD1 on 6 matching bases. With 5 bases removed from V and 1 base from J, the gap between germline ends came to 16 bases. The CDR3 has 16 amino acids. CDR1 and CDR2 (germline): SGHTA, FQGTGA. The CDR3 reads CASSPTTGLGTDTQYF. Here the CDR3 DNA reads TGTGCCAGCAGCCCTACCACAGGGTTAGGCACAGATACGCAGTATTTT.

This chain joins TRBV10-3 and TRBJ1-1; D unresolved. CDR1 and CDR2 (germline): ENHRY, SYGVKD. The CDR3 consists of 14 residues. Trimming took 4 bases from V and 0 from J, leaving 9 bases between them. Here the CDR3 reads CAISGRLLNTEAFF. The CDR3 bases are TGTGCCATCAGTGGGCGACTTCTGAACACTGAAGCTTTCTTT.

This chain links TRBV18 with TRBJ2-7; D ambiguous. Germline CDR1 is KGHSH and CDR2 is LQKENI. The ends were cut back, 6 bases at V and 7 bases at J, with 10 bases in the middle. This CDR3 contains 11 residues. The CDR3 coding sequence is TGTGCCAGCTCCCTCAGTGAGGAGCAGTACTTC. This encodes CASSLSEEQYF.

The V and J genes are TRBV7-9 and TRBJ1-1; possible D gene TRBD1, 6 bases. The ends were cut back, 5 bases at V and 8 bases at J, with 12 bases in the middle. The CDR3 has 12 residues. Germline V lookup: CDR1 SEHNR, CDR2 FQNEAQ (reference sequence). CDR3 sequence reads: CASSNRAREAFF. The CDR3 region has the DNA TGTGCCAGCAGCAACAGGGCCAGGGAAGCTTTCTTT.

CDR3 bases: TGTGCCAGCAGCAAAGAACGACCGGGACAGACCTACAATGAGCAGTTCTTC. Amino acid sequence: CASSKERPGQTYNEQFF. The genes are TRBV21-1 and TRBJ2-1; the table gives TRBD1 as D, unverified against the DNA. TRBV21-1 is labeled a pseudogene. The CDR3 extends over 17 amino acids.

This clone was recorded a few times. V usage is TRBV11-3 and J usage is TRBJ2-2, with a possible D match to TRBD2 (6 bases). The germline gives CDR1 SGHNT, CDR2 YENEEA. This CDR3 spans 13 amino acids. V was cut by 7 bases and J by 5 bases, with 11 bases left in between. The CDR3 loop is CASTGESTGELFF. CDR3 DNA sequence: TGTGCCAGCACGGGGGAGTCAACCGGGGAGCTGTTTTTT.

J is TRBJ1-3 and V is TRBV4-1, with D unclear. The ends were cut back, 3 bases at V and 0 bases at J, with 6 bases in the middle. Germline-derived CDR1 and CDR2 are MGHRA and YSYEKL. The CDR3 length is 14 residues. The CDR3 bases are TGCGCCAGCAGCCATCAAGACTCTGGAAACACCATATATTTT. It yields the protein CASSHQDSGNTIYF.

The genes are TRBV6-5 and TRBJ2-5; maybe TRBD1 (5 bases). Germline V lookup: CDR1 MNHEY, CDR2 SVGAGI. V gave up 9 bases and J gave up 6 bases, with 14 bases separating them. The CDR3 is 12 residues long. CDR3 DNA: TGTGCCAGTGAAGGGGTAACAAAGACCCAGTACTTC. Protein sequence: CASEGVTKTQYF.

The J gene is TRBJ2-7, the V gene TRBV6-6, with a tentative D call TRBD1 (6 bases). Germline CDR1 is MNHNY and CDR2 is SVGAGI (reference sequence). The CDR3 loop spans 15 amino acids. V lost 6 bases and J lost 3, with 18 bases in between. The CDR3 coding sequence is TGTGCCAGCAGAGCTCTCGACAGGTCCAACTACGAGCAGTACTTC. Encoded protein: CASRALDRSNYEQYF.

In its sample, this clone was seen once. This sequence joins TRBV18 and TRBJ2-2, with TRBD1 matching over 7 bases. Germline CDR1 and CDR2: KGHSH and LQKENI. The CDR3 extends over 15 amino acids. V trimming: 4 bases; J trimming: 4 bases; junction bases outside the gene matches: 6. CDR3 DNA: TGTGCCAGCTCACACGGGGACAGAATCACCGGGGAGCTGTTTTTT. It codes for CASSHGDRITGELFF.

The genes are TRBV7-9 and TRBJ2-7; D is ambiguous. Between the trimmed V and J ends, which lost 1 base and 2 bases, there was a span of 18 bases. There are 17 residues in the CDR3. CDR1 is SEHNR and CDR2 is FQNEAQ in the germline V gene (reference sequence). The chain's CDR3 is CASSLEASGTSTYEQYF. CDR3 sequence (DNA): TGTGCCAGCAGCTTAGAGGCTTCCGGCACATCGACCTACGAGCAGTACTTC.

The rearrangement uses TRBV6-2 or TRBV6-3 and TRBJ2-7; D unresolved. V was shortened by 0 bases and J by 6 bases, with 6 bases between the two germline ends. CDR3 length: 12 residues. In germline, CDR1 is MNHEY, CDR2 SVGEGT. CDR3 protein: CASSYSNLEQYF. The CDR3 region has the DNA TGTGCCAGCAGTTACTCGAATCTCGAGCAGTACTTC.

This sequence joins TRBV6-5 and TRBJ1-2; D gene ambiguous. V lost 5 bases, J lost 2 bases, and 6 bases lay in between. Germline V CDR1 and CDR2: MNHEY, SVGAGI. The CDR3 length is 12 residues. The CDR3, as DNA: TGTGCCAGCAGTCCGAGGAACTATGGCTACACCTTC. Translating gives CASSPRNYGYTF.

The CDR3 loop reads CASSQVLAGEETQYF. The DNA for the CDR3 is TGCGCCAGCAGCCAAGTACTAGCGGGGGAAGAGACCCAGTACTTC. The chain is built from TRBV4-1 and TRBJ2-5; 11 nucleotides line up with TRBD2. The germline CDR1 and CDR2 sequences are MGHRA and YSYEKL. The CDR3 consists of 15 residues. Losses at the gene ends were 1 base for V and 3 bases for J; bases not matched to a gene: 1.

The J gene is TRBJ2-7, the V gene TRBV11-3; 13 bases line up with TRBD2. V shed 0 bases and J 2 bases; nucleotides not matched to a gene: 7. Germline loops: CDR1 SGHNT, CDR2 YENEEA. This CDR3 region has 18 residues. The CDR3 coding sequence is TGTGCCAGCAGCTTAGAGGGGTTGGGACTAGCGGGACCCTACGAGCAGTACTTC. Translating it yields CASSLEGLGLAGPYEQYF.

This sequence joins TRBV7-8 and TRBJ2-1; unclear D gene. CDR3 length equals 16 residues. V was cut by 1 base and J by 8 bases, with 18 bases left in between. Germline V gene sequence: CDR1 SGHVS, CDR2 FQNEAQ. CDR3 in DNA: TGTGCCAGCAGCTTAGAGCTCGGAGTTCTCGGAGATGAGCAGTTCTTC. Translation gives CASSLELGVLGDEQFF.

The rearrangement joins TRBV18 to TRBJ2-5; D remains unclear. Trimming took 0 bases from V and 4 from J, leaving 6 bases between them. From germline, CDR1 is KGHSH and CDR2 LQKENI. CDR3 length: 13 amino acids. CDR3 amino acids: CASSPPRLETQYF. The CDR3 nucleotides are TGTGCCAGCTCACCACCTCGTTTAGAGACCCAGTACTTC.

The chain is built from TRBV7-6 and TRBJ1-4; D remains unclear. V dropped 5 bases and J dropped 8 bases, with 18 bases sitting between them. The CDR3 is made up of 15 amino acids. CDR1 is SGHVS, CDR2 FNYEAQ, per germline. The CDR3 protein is CASSPVGRLGEKLFF. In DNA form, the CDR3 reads TGTGCCAGCAGCCCAGTGGGTAGACTGGGGGAAAAACTGTTTTTT. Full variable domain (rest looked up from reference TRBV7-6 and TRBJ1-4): GAGVSQSPRYKVTKRGQDVALRCDPISGHVSLYWYRQALGQGPEFLTYFNYEAQQDKSGLPNDRFSAERPEGSISTLTIQRTEQRDSAMYRCASSPVGRLGEKLFFGSGTQLSVL.

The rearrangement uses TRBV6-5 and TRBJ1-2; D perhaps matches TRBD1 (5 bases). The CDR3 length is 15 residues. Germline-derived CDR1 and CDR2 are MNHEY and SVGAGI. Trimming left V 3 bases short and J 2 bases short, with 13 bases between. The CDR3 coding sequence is TGTGCCAGCAGTTATTATAGGGGCCCAAACTATGGCTACACCTTC. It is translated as CASSYYRGPNYGYTF.

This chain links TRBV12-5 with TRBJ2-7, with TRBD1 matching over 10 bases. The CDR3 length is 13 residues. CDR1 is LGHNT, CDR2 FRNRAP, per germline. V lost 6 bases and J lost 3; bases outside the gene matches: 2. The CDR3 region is CASGTGGGYEQYF. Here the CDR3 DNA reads TGTGCTAGTGGGACAGGGGGCGGCTACGAGCAGTACTTC.

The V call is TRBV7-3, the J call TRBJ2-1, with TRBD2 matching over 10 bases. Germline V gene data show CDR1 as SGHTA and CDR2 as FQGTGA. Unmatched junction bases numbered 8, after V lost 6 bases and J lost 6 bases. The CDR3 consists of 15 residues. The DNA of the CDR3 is TGTGCCAGCAGTTCCCTTAGCGGGGGGCTCAATGAGCAGTTCTTC. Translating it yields CASSSLSGGLNEQFF.

The CDR3 coding sequence is TGTGCTAGTGGTTTTAGCGGGAGTGGGTACAATGAGCAGTTCTTC. Translation: CASGFSGSGYNEQFF. The V gene is TRBV12-5, the J gene TRBJ2-1; 9 nucleotides line up with TRBD2. From germline, CDR1 is LGHNT and CDR2 FRNRAP. This CDR3 region has 15 residues. Unmatched junction bases numbered 4, after V lost 3 bases and J lost 4 bases.

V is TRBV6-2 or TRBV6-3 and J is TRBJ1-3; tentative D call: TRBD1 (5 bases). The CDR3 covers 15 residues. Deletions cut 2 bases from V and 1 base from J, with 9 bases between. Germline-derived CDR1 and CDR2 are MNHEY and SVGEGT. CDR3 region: CASSYRGPSGNTIYF. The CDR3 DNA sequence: TGTGCCAGCAGTTACCGGGGCCCATCTGGAAACACCATATATTTT.

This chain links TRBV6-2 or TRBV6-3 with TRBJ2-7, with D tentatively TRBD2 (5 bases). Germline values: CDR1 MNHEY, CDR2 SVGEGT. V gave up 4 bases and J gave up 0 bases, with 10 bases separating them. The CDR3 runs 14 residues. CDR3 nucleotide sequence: TGTGCCAGCAGTTTTAGCGCCAACTCCTACGAGCAGTACTTC. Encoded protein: CASSFSANSYEQYF.

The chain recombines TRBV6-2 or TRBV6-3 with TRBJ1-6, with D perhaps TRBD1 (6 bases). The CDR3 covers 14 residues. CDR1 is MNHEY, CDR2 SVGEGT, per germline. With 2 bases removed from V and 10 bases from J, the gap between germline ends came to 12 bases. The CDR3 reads CASSYDGGASPLHF. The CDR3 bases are TGTGCCAGCAGTTACGATGGGGGGGCCTCACCCCTCCACTTT.

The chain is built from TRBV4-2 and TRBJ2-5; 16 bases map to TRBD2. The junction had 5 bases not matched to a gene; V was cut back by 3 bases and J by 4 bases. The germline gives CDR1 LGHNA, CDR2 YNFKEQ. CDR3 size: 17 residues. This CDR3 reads CASSQGTSGGALETQYF. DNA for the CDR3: TGTGCCAGCAGCCAGGGGACTAGCGGGGGGGCCCTAGAGACCCAGTACTTC.

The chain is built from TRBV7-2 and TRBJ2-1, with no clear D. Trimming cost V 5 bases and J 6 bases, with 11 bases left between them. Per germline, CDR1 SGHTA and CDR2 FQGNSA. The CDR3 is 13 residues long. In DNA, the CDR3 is TGTGCCAGCAGCGAAAGATTAGGCAATGAGCAGTTCTTC. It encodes CASSERLGNEQFF.